This T cell receptor (beta chain) was identified during a study of blood T cell repertoires in COVID-19. Germline assignment: CDR1 SGHTA and CDR2 FQGNSA. Losses at the gene ends were 0 bases for V and 5 bases for J; bases not matched to a gene: 9. The CDR3 covers 17 residues. Repertoires were generated with immunoSEQ multiplex PCR, while TCRdb's copy carries only in-frame clones and drops some. Altogether approximately 240,000 clones are present, around 88% being singletons, with the ten largest covering over 3%. The clonotype was recovered from a woman aged 25-40 years who had recovered from COVID-19. V is TRBV7-2 and J is TRBJ2-7, with 11 nucleotides matching TRBD2. Sample: peripheral blood. CDR3 residues: CASSLALTSGTSDEQYF. The CDR3 region has the DNA TGTGCCAGCAGCTTAGCGCTGACTAGCGGGACCTCAGACGAGCAGTACTTC. The variable domain in full, with the rest retrieved from reference TRBV7-2 and TRBJ2-7, is GAGVSQSPSNKVTEKGKDVELRCDPISGHTALYWYRQSLGQGLEFLIYFQGNSAPDKSGLPSDRFSAERTGGSVSTLTIQRTQQEDSAVYLCASSLALTSGTSDEQYFGPGTRLTVT.